The following is a T cell receptor (beta chain) sequence with its context. This specimen includes other DNA sequences encoding the same CDR3. The sample is drawn from a study of blood T cell repertoires in COVID-19. Study in general: T cells, B-cell-depleted T cells, or PBMCs provided the cDNA or gDNA that served as material.

As originally analysed: Nucleated cell number was recorded as an estimate derived from reference gene primer amplification. Profiling relied on immunoSEQ multiplex PCR, and the TCRdb table lists in-frame clones only, not all of them. That table is the source of V, J and clone size, and D and trimming were worked out from the DNA. The top ten hold around 10% of the sample, which has 65,000 or so clones, 87% seen once. Germline assignment: CDR1 LNHDA and CDR2 SQIVND (reference sequence). With 5 bases removed from V and 7 bases from J, the gap between germline ends came to 12 bases. The CDR3 spans 13 residues.

This TCR came from a human donor with acute or convalescent COVID-19. The donor label of this sample is uncertain. This chain connects TRBV19 to TRBJ1-5; tentative D call: TRBD1 (6 bases). Source material: peripheral blood. CDR3 sequence (DNA): TGTGCCAGTAGTTTACAGGGAGTCCAGCCCCAGCATTTT. Encoded protein: CASSLQGVQPQHF.